The rows below give T cell receptor beta chains drawn from one sample of a study of T cell responses to AZD1222 COVID-19 vaccine. Some clones are missing from TCRdb's copy, which holds only in-frame ones; the method was immunoSEQ multiplex PCR. Of 130,000 to 150,000 clones in the sample, 80% to 95% were seen once. This specimen consisted of peripheral blood, obtained on day 0 of MenACWY control vaccination. These TCRs come from an adult in good health. Both conserved end residues are part of each CDR3. The order of the fields is V gene, D gene, clone size, J gene, CDR3 DNA, CDR3 protein. The D gene is left open where the match is weak. A row's size may be missing; if present it is once, few, many or a size class.

TRBV11-2,.,.,TRBJ2-7,TGTGCCAGCAGCCCCGAGGGCAGGGGTTATCGACGCGAGCAGTACTTC,CASSPEGRGYRREQYF
TRBV5-4,TRBD2,.,TRBJ2-2,TGTGCCAGCAGCTTGACTAGCGGGATCGGGGAGCTGTTTTTT,CASSLTSGIGELFF
TRBV9,TRBD2,.,TRBJ2-7,TGTGCCAGCAGCGCCCGGGGGGGGAGCGGCATACCTTCCTACGAGCAGTACTTC,CASSARGGSGIPSYEQYF
TRBV19,.,once,TRBJ1-5,TGTGCCAGTAGTGAGTACTCAGGAAATCAGCCCCAGCATTTT,CASSEYSGNQPQHF
TRBV19,.,.,TRBJ2-1,TGTGCCAGTAGTATTTGGCAGGGAGGCGATGAGCAGTTCTTC,CASSIWQGGDEQFF
TRBV9,TRBD1,few,TRBJ2-5,TGTGCCAGCAGCGTAGGGACAGGGGGCCCCGGCTACTTC,CASSVGTGGPGYF
TRBV3-1/TRBV3-2,.,.,TRBJ2-7,TGTGCCAGCAGCCAAGACCCAGACAGCTCCTACGAGCAGTACTTC,CASSQDPDSSYEQYF
TRBV6-1,.,.,TRBJ2-5,TGTGCCAGCAGTGAATCGAAAGAGACCCAGTACTTC,CASSESKETQYF
TRBV19,.,.,TRBJ1-1,TGTGCCAGTACCCTGGACGGGGCTTTGAACACTGAAGCTTTCTTT,CASTLDGALNTEAFF
TRBV7-2,TRBD2,.,TRBJ2-3,TGTGCCAGCAGCTGGGGACTAGCGGGCACAGATACGCAGTATTTT,CASSWGLAGTDTQYF
TRBV7-6,.,.,TRBJ2-7,TGTGCCAGCAGCTTAGGGGCAGGCAATTACGGGGAGCAGTACTTC,CASSLGAGNYGEQYF
TRBV7-8,.,.,TRBJ1-4,TGTGCCAGCAGCCTCCGACAGACGAATGAAAAACTGTTTTTT,CASSLRQTNEKLFF
TRBV10-2,.,.,TRBJ1-6,TGCGCCAGCAGTGAGTTCTCGCAGGGTAATTCACCCCTCCACTTT,CASSEFSQGNSPLHF
TRBV3-1/TRBV3-2,.,.,TRBJ1-2,TGTGCCAGCAGCCAAGAACGCCTACGAGGGGCTTGGGGCTACACCTTC,CASSQERLRGAWGYTF
TRBV7-6,TRBD2,.,TRBJ2-3,TGTGCCAGCAGCATGGTAGCGGGAGTCAATACAGATACGCAGTATTTT,CASSMVAGVNTDTQYF
TRBV9,.,.,TRBJ1-1,TGTGCCAGCAGCGTAGGAGTCGACAACGCTGAAGCTTTCTTT,CASSVGVDNAEAFF
TRBV3-1/TRBV3-2,.,.,TRBJ1-2,TGTGCCAGCAGCGCACGACCCTATGGCTACACCTTC,CASSARPYGYTF
TRBV27,TRBD1,.,TRBJ1-5,TGTGCCAGCAGTTTATACAGGGGGCGCGGTCAGCCCCAGCATTTT,CASSLYRGRGQPQHF
TRBV4-1,TRBD1,.,TRBJ1-1,TGCGCCAGCAGCCAGACAGGGCCTGAAGCTTTCTTT,CASSQTGPEAFF
TRBV14,.,.,TRBJ2-3,TGTGCCAGCAGCCAAGAACTCATGACAAATACGCAGTATTTT,CASSQELMTNTQYF
TRBV7-9,.,.,TRBJ2-7,TGTGCCAGCCGGGGAAGAAGCTCCTACGAGCAGTACTTC,CASRGRSSYEQYF
TRBV25-1,.,.,TRBJ1-2,TGTGCCAGCAGTGAATATGCCCACCTCGGTGGAGGCTACACCTTC,CASSEYAHLGGGYTF
TRBV5-4,TRBD1,.,TRBJ1-2,TGTGCCAGCAGCAGTACCGGGACAGGGGGTGGTAGCTACACCTTC,CASSSTGTGGGSYTF
TRBV7-8,TRBD2,.,TRBJ2-7,TGTGCCAGCAGCACCCCGGCGGGGGGCCGGGAGCAGTACTTC,CASSTPAGGREQYF
TRBV21-1,.,.,TRBJ1-2,TGTGCCAGCAGCAAAGATGAACGGACAGGGGATGGCTACACCTTC,CASSKDERTGDGYTF
TRBV9,.,once,TRBJ1-3,TGTGCCAGCAGCGTTGGGGGCCGTGGAAACACCATATATTTT,CASSVGGRGNTIYF
TRBV5-1,TRBD1,once,TRBJ1-6,TGCGCCAGCAGCTTGAGGGGGACAGGGGGCGGTAATTCACCCCTCCACTTT,CASSLRGTGGGNSPLHF
TRBV9,.,.,TRBJ1-1,TGTGCCAGCAGCGTAGAGGTCATGAACACTGAAGCTTTCTTT,CASSVEVMNTEAFF
TRBV7-8,.,.,TRBJ2-7,TGTGCCAGCAGCGTACAGGGCTACGAGCAGTACTTC,CASSVQGYEQYF
TRBV18,.,.,TRBJ1-6,TGTGCCAGCTCCCAAGGGGAGGCGACGGATTCACCCCTCCACTTT,CASSQGEATDSPLHF
TRBV10-3,TRBD1,.,TRBJ1-1,TGTGCCATCAGTCCAGACAGGGGGTACACTGAAGCTTTCTTT,CAISPDRGYTEAFF
TRBV9,.,.,TRBJ1-6,TGTGCCAGCAGCGTAGCGGGGGGAGGTAATTCACCCCTCCACTTT,CASSVAGGGNSPLHF
TRBV7-2,TRBD1,.,TRBJ1-1,TGTGCCAGCAGCCCCCCCCGACAGGGAAGGATGAACACTGAAGCTTTCTTT,CASSPPRQGRMNTEAFF
TRBV19,.,.,TRBJ1-1,TGTGCCAGTAGATACACGAACACTGAAGCTTTCTTT,CASRYTNTEAFF
TRBV30,.,.,TRBJ2-1,TGTGCCTCCTCAGGGGATATATACAATGAGCAGTTCTTC,CASSGDIYNEQFF
TRBV12-3/TRBV12-4,.,.,TRBJ2-5,TGTGCCAGCACTAAGGGCAGTAAGACCCAGTACTTC,CASTKGSKTQYF
TRBV25-1,.,.,TRBJ1-4,TGTGCCTCAAGGGGCGCCAATAATGAAAAACTGTTTTTT,CASRGANNEKLFF
TRBV7-9,TRBD1,.,TRBJ1-2,TGTGCCAGCAGCTTATGGACAGGGGGAAACTATGGCTACACCTTC,CASSLWTGGNYGYTF
TRBV27,TRBD1,.,TRBJ1-2,TGTGCCAGCAGGCCCCTAACAGGGGTTCACGGCTACACCTTC,CASRPLTGVHGYTF
TRBV11-2,TRBD1,.,TRBJ1-2,TGTGCCAGCAGCTTAGTGGGGGCGGGACAGCACTATGGCTACACCTTC,CASSLVGAGQHYGYTF
TRBV9,.,.,TRBJ1-3,TGTGCCAGCAGCGTGAACTGGGGAACTGGAAACACCATATATTTT,CASSVNWGTGNTIYF